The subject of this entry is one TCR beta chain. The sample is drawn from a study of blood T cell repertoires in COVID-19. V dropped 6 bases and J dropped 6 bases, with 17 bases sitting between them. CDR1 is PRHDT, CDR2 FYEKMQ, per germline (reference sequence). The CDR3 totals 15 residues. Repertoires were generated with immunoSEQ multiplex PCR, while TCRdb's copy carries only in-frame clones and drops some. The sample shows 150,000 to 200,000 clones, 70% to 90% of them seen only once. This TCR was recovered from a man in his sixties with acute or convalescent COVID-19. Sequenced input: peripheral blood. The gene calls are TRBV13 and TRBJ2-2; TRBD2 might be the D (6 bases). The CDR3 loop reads CASSMRGARPGELFF. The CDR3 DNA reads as TGTGCCAGCAGTATGCGGGGCGCACGGCCCGGGGAGCTGTTTTTT.